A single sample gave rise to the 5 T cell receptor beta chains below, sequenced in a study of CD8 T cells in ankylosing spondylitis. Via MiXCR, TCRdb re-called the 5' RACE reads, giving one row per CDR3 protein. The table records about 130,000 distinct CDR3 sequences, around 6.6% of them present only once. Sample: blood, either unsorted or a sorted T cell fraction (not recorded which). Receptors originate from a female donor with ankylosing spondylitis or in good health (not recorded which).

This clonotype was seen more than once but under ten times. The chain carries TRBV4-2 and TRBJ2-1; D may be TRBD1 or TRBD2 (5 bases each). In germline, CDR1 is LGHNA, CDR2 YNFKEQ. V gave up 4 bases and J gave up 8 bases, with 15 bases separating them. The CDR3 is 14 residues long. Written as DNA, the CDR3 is TGTGCCAGCAGCCGGGACCCGCTGTTAGATGAGCAGTTCTTC. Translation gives CASSRDPLLDEQFF.

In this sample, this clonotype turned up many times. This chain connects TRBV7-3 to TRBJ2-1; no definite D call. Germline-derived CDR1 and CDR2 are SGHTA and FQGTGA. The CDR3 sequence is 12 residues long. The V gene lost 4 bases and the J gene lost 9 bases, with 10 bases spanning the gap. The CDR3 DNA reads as TGTGCCAGCAGCTCGAGTCTTAGTGAGCAGTTCTTC. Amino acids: CASSSSLSEQFF.

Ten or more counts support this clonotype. CDR3 sequence reads: CASSPERPLGANVLTF. CDR3 DNA: TGTGCCAGCAGCCCGGAAAGGCCGTTGGGGGCCAACGTCCTGACTTTC. The rearrangement joins TRBV6-2 or TRBV6-3 to TRBJ2-6; D is unclear. This CDR3 has 16 residues. V lost 6 bases and J lost 4, with 16 bases in between. CDR1 and CDR2 (germline): MNHEY, SVGEGT.

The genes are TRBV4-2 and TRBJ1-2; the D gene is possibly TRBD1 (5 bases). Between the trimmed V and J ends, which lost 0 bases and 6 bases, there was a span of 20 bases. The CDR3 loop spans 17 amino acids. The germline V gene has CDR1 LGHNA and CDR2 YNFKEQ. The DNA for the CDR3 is TGTGCCAGCAGCCAAGAATCCGCCGGGCCAGGGAGGGATGGCTACACCTTC. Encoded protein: CASSQESAGPGRDGYTF.

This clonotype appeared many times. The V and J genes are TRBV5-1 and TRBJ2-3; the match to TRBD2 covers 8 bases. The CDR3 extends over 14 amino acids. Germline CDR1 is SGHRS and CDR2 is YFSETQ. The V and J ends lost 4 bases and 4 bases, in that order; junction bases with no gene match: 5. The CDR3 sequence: CASSPGTSADTQYF. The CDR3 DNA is TGCGCCAGCAGCCCGGGGACTAGTGCAGATACGCAGTATTTT. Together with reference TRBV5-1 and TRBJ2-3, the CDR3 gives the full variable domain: KAGVTQTPRYLIKTRGQQVTLSCSPISGHRSVSWYQQTPGQGLQFLFEYFSETQRNKGNFPGRFSGRQFSNSRSEMNVSTLELGDSALYLCASSPGTSADTQYFGPGTRLTVL.